This entry describes one T cell receptor (beta chain). It lacks a known antigen. It has no much larger one-base neighbor in the sample; base qualities were not kept. This sample was taken from a study of OX40 agonist ivuxolimab in advanced cancers. Regarding the research as a whole: Ivuxolimab, which targeted the costimulatory receptor OX40 (CD134), was an agonistic, fully human IgG2 monoclonal antibody. In the dose-escalation cohort, roughly 80% of patients were male, and the mean age was approximately 60 years, with a range of about 20 to 90. Patients were allowed to have had prior anti-PD-1, anti-PD-L1 or anti-CTLA-4 therapy, and approximately 40% of the dose-escalation patients had previously received checkpoint inhibitors. Intravenous ivuxolimab was administered to patients every 2 weeks at six dose levels: 0.01, 0.1, 0.3, 1.5, 3 and 10 mg/kg. Partial responses occurred in three dose-escalation patients, of whom one had hepatocellular carcinoma and two had cutaneous melanoma. Of the approximately 54 patients in dose escalation, about 20 had hepatocellular carcinoma, roughly 15 had melanoma, 9 had renal cell carcinoma and 9 had head and neck cancer. The purpose of peripheral TCRbeta sequencing was to test whether ivuxolimab changed TCR sequence diversity and led to clonal T-cell expansion. The paper reports the monotherapy dose-escalation portion (N of about 52 patients) of the phase I ivuxolimab trial.

Patients with a history of autoimmune disease or receiving systemic immunosuppression were excluded from the trial. Peripheral blood for TCR sequencing was drawn from every dose cohort at baseline, at cycle 4 day 1 and at cycle 7 day 1. The samples were taken from a phase I, first-in-human, multicenter, open-label dose-escalation trial of ivuxolimab. Adults with locally advanced or metastatic melanoma, renal cell, hepatocellular, or head and neck squamous cell carcinoma were enrolled in the trial. Before TCR sequencing, CD4+ T cells and CD8+ T cells were sorted from peripheral blood as separate populations. V gives up 11 bases and J gives up 2 bases, and the segment between their germline ends measures 13 bases. The germline V gene sets CDR1 to MNHNS and CDR2 to SASEGT. The CDR3 covers 13 residues, taking in both the cysteine and the phenylalanine. Only the CDR3 region is kept as DNA, spanning 39 bases read in frame from base 1.

Genomic DNA was isolated from the sorted cells so that the TCRbeta CDR3 region could be sequenced. The immunoSEQ Assay was used to sequence the TCRbeta CDR3 regions. TCRdb stores this immuneACCESS table with in-frame sequences only. Part of the clones is absent; in the studies checked, under half of the shortfall reflects unresolved V genes, and no reason is known for the rest. This sample has approximately 47,000 clones in its table, and around nine tenths of those were observed once. Less than 7.5% of the sample goes to the ten largest clones. Study-wide conclusions, independent of this receptor: After ivuxolimab, expanded clones were on average more numerous among CD8+ T cells than among CD4+ T cells. In partial responders in the 0.1-3.0 mg/kg groups, normalized peripheral clonal expansion was found to be among the lowest, especially among CD8+ T cells. The antigen specificity of the peripheral T cells that underwent clonal expansion was not determined. Low levels of normalized T-cell clonal expansion were also seen in some patients who did not respond. Clonal expansion of both CD4+ and CD8+ blood T cells was observed from baseline to week 6 at doses 0.1 to 3.0 mg/kg.

This TCR was sampled from an adult with an advanced solid tumor such as melanoma, head and neck, liver or kidney cancer. The rearranged chain carries TRBV6-1 and TRBJ1-3, with the identity of the D gene unclear. The sequencing used CD4+ or CD8+ T cells sorted from blood, collected in a trial of the OX40 agonist ivuxolimab. The DNA sequence reads TGTGCCCGCTTCCTTTTGGCTGGAAACACCATATATTTT. Its translation reads: CARFLLAGNTIYF.